These 24 T cell receptor beta chains share one sample of origin, sequenced in a study of T cells in Graves' hyperthyroidism and ophthalmopathy. The CDR3 regions of TCR beta were amplified from RNA transcripts. With the HTBI primer set, the TCR CDR3 went through a first round of RT-PCR. TCRdb passed the multiplex PCR reads through MiXCR, listing each CDR3 protein once. Found here are under 350,000 distinct CDR3 sequences, about 13% of them singletons; the top ten hold almost 35%. Sequencing was done on a sample of blood. The origin of the receptors is a woman aged 35 to 49 with Graves' ophthalmopathy.

This clonotype was observed many times. The rearrangement uses TRBV20-1 and TRBJ1-4; D gene uncertain. Germline lookup yields CDR1 DFQATT and CDR2 SNEGSKA (reference sequence). CDR3 length equals 13 residues. Trimming took 3 bases from V and 8 from J, leaving 13 bases between them. DNA for the CDR3: TGCAGTGCTAGGCCCCCAGGTCGGGAAAAACTGTTTTTT. Residues: CSARPPGREKLFF.

As to this clonotype: A much larger clone is a single base away; this may be a read error. The chain couples TRBV24-1 to TRBJ2-2; the match to TRBD1 covers 8 bases. CDR3 length: 13 residues. Germline CDR1 KGHDR, CDR2 SFDVKD. In DNA, the CDR3 is TGTGCCACGAAGACAGGGGTCACCGGGGAGCTGGTTTTT. Protein: CATKTGVTGELVF.

This clonotype came up once. The chain is built from TRBV12-3 or TRBV12-4 and TRBJ1-2, with TRBD1 as a possible D gene (5 bases). The CDR3 is 13 residues long. Trimming shortened V by 4 bases and J by 5 bases, and 11 bases separated the two germline ends. CDR3 sequence: CASSYATGYGYTF. In DNA, the CDR3 is TGTGCCAGCAGTTACGCAACAGGTTATGGCTACACCTTC.

A few counts support this clonotype. This chain connects TRBV19 to TRBJ2-3; TRBD1 agrees at 7 bases. CDR1 LNHDA and CDR2 SQIVND come from the germline V gene (reference sequence). J lost 5 bases, V lost 4 bases, and 15 bases had no gene match. This CDR3 contains 17 residues. The CDR3 here is CASSKRLPATGKDTQYF. The CDR3 DNA is TGTGCCAGTAGTAAACGCCTCCCCGCGACAGGGAAAGATACGCAGTATTTT.

At least ten counts were recorded for this clonotype. This sequence joins TRBV20-1 and TRBJ1-1, with 11 bases lining up with TRBD1. This CDR3 is 14 amino acids long. CDR1 DFQATT and CDR2 SNEGSKA come from the germline V gene (reference sequence). V was pared by 0 bases and J by 10 bases, with 7 bases of the junction left unmatched. CDR3 nucleotides: TGCAGTGCTAGAGAGACTGGACAGGGGGCACGAGCTTTCTTT. Translation gives CSARETGQGARAFF.

This clonotype was observed many times. This chain links TRBV7-9 with TRBJ2-1; TRBD1 is a possible D gene (5 bases). Germline V gene data show CDR1 as SEHNR and CDR2 as FQNEAQ (reference sequence). The germline V and J ends were trimmed by 5 bases and 2 bases, with 16 bases remaining between them. This CDR3 has 16 amino acids. The CDR3, as DNA: TGTGCCAGCAGCAGTCGAAAGAACAGGCCCTACAATGAGCAGTTCTTC. It is translated as CASSSRKNRPYNEQFF.

This sequence joins TRBV2 and TRBJ2-2; no firm D call. The CDR3 is 14 amino acids. V lost 2 bases, J lost 4 bases, and 8 bases lay in between. Looked up from germline, CDR1 is SNHLY and CDR2 is FYNNEI. The chain's CDR3 is CASSESQATGELFF. The CDR3, as DNA: TGTGCCAGCAGTGAATCCCAAGCCACCGGGGAGCTGTTTTTT.

In DNA, the CDR3 is TGTGCCAGCAGCCCCTGGGAGGGAGCCTACAATGAGCAGTTCTTC. As protein: CASSPWEGAYNEQFF. The chain carries TRBV6-2 or TRBV6-3 and TRBJ2-1, with 7 nucleotides matching TRBD2. This CDR3 contains 15 residues. V lost 6 bases, J lost 2 bases, and 7 bases stayed unmatched. Looked up from germline, CDR1 is MNHEY and CDR2 is SVGEGT.

This clonotype was observed many times. The chain is built from TRBV27 and TRBJ1-1; D gene ambiguous. CDR1 and CDR2 from the germline V gene are MNHEY and SMNVEV (reference sequence). The CDR3 totals 14 residues. Trimming pared 3 bases from V and 4 bases from J, leaving 12 bases between. The CDR3: CASSFLSKRTEAFF. The CDR3 DNA reads TGTGCCAGCAGTTTTCTCTCGAAACGCACTGAAGCTTTCTTT.

This clonotype was picked up many times. The rearrangement uses TRBV30 and TRBJ2-1; D call uncertain. CDR1 and CDR2 from the germline V gene are GTSNPN and SVGIG (reference sequence). V was pared by 2 bases and J by 8 bases, with 10 bases between. The CDR3 covers 12 residues. CDR3 protein: CAWSTAGHEQFF. The CDR3 nucleotides read TGTGCCTGGAGTACGGCAGGTCATGAGCAGTTCTTC.

The rearrangement joins TRBV15 to TRBJ2-5; maybe TRBD2 (6 bases). CDR1 and CDR2 from the germline V gene are LNHNV and YYDKDF (reference sequence). The V end lost 0 bases, the J end lost 5 bases, and 19 bases lay between the germline ends. The CDR3 contains 17 residues. The CDR3 protein is CATSRERFGGLGETQYF. CDR3 nucleotide sequence: TGTGCCACCAGCAGAGAGCGTTTCGGGGGTTTAGGGGAGACCCAGTACTTC.

In this sample, this clonotype turned up a few times. The chain joins TRBV4-1 to TRBJ1-3; D perhaps matches TRBD1 (6 bases). The CDR3 runs 14 residues. CDR1 and CDR2 (germline): MGHRA, YSYEKL. The V and J ends lost 8 bases and 8 bases respectively, with 19 bases between them. The CDR3 DNA is TGCGCCAGCCAAGACCTGAAAGGGGGGGACACCATATATTTT. Translating it yields CASQDLKGGDTIYF.

This clonotype was seen a few times. The rearrangement uses TRBV5-6 and TRBJ2-7, with TRBD1 as a possible D gene (5 bases). Germline V gives CDR1 SGHDT, CDR2 YYEEEE. The CDR3 is made up of 16 amino acids. V lost 8 bases and J lost 2, with 23 bases in between. The CDR3 here is CASALWTWADTYEQYF. CDR3 coding DNA: TGTGCCAGTGCTTTATGGACGTGGGCGGACACCTACGAGCAGTACTTC.

This clonotype was seen once. One base away lies a much larger clone, so this may be a sequencing read error. The chain employs TRBV5-1 and TRBJ1-1; D gene ambiguous. The CDR3 is 13 residues long. Germline V gene data show CDR1 as SGHRS and CDR2 as YFSETQ. The CDR3 DNA sequence: TGCGCCGGCAGCTTGGTTGCAAACACTGAAGCTTTCTTT. Amino acid sequence: CAGSLVANTEAFF.

This clonotype was observed many times. The chain's CDR3 is CASSFIGLEKYF. DNA of the CDR3: TGTGCCAGCAGTTTTATCGGACTAGAGAAGTACTTC. The rearrangement uses TRBV12-3 or TRBV12-4 and TRBJ2-7; 7 bases map to TRBD2. This CDR3 has 12 amino acids. The J segment lost 11 bases and the V segment lost 3 bases, leaving 7 bases of the junction unmatched.

This clonotype was observed many times. The chain uses TRBV6-1 and TRBJ2-5; D not certain. This CDR3 comprises 12 residues. V was clipped by 7 bases and J by 5 bases, with 11 bases between them. CDR1 MNHNS and CDR2 SASEGT come from the germline V gene. In DNA form, the CDR3 reads TGTGCCAGCACTCGAGGCACGGAGACCCAGTACTTC. Translation gives CASTRGTETQYF.

Regarding this clonotype: A much larger clone differs from this one at a single base, so this may be a read error. This chain uses TRBV3-1 with TRBJ2-1; D is uncertain. The V end was cut by 6 bases, the J end by 10 bases, with 10 bases between. Per germline, CDR1 LGHDT and CDR2 YNNKEL (reference sequence). The CDR3 totals 11 residues. The CDR3 sequence is CASSDAREQFF. The CDR3 DNA reads TGTGCCAGCAGTGATGCGAGGGAGCAGTTCTTC.

The sample holds many counts of this clonotype. The chain combines TRBV27 with TRBJ2-7; no firm D call. Deletions cut 0 bases from V and 1 base from J, with 13 bases between. CDR1 MNHEY and CDR2 SMNVEV come from the germline V gene (reference sequence). The CDR3 runs 16 residues. The CDR3 DNA reads TGTGCCAGCAGTTTATCGGGCCAGAGCAGGTCCTACGAGCAGTACTTC. This codes for CASSLSGQSRSYEQYF.

The chain is built from TRBV20-1 and TRBJ2-3; 7 nucleotides line up with TRBD1. The CDR3 runs to 15 residues. V gave up 3 bases and J gave up 5 bases; unmatched junction bases: 11. Germline values: CDR1 DFQATT, CDR2 SNEGSKA (reference sequence). This CDR3 reads CSARGRQGAGDTQYF. CDR3 sequence (DNA): TGCAGTGCTAGGGGAAGACAGGGTGCGGGAGATACGCAGTATTTT.

This clonotype has a count of ten or more. This chain uses TRBV20-1 with TRBJ1-1, with D possibly being TRBD1 (5 bases). V was shortened by 1 base and J by 1 base, with 10 bases between the two germline ends. The germline CDR1 and CDR2 sequences are DFQATT and SNEGSKA (reference sequence). The length of the CDR3 is 14 residues. The CDR3 sequence is CSARAWGRNTEAFF. The CDR3 bases are TGCAGTGCTAGAGCTTGGGGGAGGAACACTGAAGCTTTCTTT.

This clonotype has a handful of counts. The chain carries TRBV28 and TRBJ2-4; unclear D gene. This CDR3 has 14 residues. Trimming removed 2 bases at V and 9 bases at J, with 14 bases between. Germline V gene sequence: CDR1 MDHEN, CDR2 SYDVKM. The CDR3 nucleotides are TGTGCCAGCAGTTTAGAGGCCAGGAGCTCCATTCAGTACTTC. Translation gives CASSLEARSSIQYF.

A word on this clonotype: A much larger clone sits a single nucleotide away, making a read error possible. The CDR3 loop is CASIPRRGGRETQYF. The CDR3 coding sequence is TGTGCCAGCATTCCACGTCGAGGGGGAAGAGAGACCCAGTACTTC. The chain has TRBV12-3 or TRBV12-4 and TRBJ2-5; tentative D call: TRBD1 (6 bases). V lost 7 bases to trimming and J lost 4 bases, with 19 bases between them. The CDR3 is 15 residues long.

In this sample, this clonotype turned up many times. The germline gene is not matched at one end of the junction; a read error may be the cause. The rearrangement uses TRBV28 and TRBJ1-5, with no clear D. Germline V gives CDR1 MDHEN, CDR2 SYDVKM. The CDR3 runs 12 residues. In DNA, the CDR3 is TGTGCCAGCAGAGCCGGGAATCAGCCCCCGCATTTT. This encodes CASRAGNQPPHF.

This clonotype was found many times. V and J are TRBV12-3 or TRBV12-4 and TRBJ2-1; tentative D call: TRBD2 (5 bases). CDR3 length: 16 residues. The V and J ends lost 0 bases and 0 bases respectively, with 9 bases between them. CDR3 in amino acids: CASSLAGSASYNEQFF. In DNA, the CDR3 is TGTGCCAGCAGTTTAGCGGGGAGCGCCTCCTACAATGAGCAGTTCTTC.